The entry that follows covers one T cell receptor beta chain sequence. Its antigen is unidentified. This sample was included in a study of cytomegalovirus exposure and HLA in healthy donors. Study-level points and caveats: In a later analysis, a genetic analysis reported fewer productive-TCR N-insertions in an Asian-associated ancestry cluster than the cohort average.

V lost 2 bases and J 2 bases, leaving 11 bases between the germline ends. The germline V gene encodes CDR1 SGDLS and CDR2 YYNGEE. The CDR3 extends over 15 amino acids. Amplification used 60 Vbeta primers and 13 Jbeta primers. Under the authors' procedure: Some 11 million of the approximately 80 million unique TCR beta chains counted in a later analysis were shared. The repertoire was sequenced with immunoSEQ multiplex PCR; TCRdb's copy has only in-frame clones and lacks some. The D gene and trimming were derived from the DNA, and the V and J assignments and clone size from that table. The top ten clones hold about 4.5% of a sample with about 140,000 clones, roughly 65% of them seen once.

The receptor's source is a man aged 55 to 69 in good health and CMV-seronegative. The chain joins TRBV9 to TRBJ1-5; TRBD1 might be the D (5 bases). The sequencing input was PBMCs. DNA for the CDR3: TGTGCCAGCAGCGTGGGGGGATCTGGCAATCAGCCCCAGCATTTT. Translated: CASSVGGSGNQPQHF.